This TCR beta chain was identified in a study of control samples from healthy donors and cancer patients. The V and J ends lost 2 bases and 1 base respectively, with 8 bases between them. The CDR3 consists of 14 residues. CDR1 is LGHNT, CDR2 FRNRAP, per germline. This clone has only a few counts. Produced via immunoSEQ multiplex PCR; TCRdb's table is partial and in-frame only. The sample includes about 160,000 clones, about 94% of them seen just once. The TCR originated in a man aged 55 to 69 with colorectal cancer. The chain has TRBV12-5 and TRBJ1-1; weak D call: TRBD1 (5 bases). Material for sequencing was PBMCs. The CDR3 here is CASGLQGTNTEAFF. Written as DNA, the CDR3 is TGTGCTAGTGGTTTGCAGGGAACGAACACTGAAGCTTTCTTT.